The present T cell receptor beta chain was sequenced within a study of T-cell reconstitution after alpha-beta-depleted transplantation in children. Unique molecular identifiers were incorporated during preparation of the TCRbeta library. TCRdb re-derived calls from the PCR reads in MiXCR, one entry per CDR3 protein. Of approximately 400,000 distinct CDR3 sequences detected, about 11% appear once; the ten largest clones hold roughly 5.5%. CDR3 length equals 14 residues. Germline values: CDR1 DFQATT, CDR2 SNEGSKA (reference sequence). The V gene end was trimmed by 1 base and the J gene end by 5 bases; junction bases not matched to a gene: 5. This clonotype was counted ten times or more.

This sequence originates from a human donor who donated a stem cell graft to a child with acute myeloid leukemia. This sample comprised PBMCs from the stem cell graft donor, obtained from the stem cell graft. V usage is TRBV20-1 and J usage is TRBJ1-1; TRBD1 matches at 9 bases. The DNA of the CDR3 is TGCAGTGCTAGAGGAAACAGGGGGCCTACTGAAGCTTTCTTT. Translating gives CSARGNRGPTEAFF.